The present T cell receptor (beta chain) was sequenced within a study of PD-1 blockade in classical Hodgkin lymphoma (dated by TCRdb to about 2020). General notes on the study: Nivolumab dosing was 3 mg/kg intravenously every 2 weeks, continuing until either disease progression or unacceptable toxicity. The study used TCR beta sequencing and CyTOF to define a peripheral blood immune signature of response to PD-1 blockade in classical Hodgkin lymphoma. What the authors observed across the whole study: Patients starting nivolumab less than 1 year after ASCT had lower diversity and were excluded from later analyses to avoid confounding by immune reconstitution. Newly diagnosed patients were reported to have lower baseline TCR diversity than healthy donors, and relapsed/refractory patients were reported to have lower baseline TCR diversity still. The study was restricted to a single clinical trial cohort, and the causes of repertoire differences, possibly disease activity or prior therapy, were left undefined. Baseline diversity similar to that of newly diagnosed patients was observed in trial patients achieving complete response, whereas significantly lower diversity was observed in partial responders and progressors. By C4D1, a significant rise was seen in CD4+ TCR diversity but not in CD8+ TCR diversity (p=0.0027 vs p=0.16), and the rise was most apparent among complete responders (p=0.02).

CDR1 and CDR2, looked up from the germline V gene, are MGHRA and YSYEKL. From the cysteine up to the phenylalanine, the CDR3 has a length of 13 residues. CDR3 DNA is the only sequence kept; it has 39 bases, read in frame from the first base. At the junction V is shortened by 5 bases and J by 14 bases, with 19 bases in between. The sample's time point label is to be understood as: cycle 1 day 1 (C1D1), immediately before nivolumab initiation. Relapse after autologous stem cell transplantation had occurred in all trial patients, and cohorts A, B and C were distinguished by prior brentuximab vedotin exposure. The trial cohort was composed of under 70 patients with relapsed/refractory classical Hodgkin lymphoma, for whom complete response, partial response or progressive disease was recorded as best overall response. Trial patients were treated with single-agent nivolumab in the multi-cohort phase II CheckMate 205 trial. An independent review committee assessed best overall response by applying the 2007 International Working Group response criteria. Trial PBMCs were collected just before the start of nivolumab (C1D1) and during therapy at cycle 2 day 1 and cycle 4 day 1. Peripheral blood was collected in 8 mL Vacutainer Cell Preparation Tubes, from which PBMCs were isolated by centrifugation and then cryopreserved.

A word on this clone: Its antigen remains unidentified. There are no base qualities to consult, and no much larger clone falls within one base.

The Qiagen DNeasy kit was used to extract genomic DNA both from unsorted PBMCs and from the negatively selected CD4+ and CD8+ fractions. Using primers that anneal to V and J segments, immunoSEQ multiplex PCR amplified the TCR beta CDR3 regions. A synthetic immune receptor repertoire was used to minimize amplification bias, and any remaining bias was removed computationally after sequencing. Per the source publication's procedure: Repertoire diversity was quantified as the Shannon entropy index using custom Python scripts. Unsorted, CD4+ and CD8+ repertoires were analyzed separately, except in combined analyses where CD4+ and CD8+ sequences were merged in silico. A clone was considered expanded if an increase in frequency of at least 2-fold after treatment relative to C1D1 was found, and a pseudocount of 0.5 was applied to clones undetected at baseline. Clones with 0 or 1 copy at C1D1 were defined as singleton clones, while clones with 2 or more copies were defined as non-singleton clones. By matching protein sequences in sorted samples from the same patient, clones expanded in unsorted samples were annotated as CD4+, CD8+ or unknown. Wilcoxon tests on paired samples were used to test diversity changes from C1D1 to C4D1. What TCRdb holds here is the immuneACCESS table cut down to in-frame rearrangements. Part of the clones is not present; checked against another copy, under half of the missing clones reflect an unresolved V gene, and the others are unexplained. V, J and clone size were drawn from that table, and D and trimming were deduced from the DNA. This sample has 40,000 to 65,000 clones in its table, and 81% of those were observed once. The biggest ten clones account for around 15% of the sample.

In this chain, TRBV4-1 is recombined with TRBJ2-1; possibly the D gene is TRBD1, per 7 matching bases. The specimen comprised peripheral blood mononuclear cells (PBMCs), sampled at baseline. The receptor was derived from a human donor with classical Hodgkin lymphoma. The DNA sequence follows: TGCGCCAGCAGCTTTCTCAGGGGGGAGCGGAAGTTCTTC. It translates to CASSFLRGERKFF.